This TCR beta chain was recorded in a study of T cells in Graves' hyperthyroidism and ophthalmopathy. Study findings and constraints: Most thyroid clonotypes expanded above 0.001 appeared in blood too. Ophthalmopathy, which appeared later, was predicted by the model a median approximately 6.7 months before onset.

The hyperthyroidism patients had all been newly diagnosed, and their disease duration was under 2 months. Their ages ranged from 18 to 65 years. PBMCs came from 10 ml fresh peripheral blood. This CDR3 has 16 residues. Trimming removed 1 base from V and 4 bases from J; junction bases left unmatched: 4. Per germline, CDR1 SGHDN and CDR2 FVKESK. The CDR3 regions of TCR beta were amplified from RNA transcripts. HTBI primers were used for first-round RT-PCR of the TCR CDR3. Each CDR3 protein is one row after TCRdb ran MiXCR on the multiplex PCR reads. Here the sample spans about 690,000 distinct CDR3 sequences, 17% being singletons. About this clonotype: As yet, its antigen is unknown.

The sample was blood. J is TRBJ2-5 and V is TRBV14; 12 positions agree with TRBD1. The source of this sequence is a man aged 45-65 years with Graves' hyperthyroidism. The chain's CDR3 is CASSQGDRGRGETQYF. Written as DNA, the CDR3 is TGTGCCAGCAGCCAAGGGGACAGGGGGCGAGGAGAGACCCAGTACTTC.